These 17 T cell receptor beta chains were sequenced from one sample in a study of T cells in localized non-small cell lung cancer. Sequencing was performed with immunoSEQ multiplex PCR; in TCRdb, only in-frame clones are kept and a portion is missing. The table lists about 24,000 clones, roughly 90% of them singletons, with roughly 6% in the top ten. The specimen comprised PBMCs, sampled before any cancer treatment. These receptors came from a man aged 35-75 years with stage II lung adenocarcinoma.

The rearrangement uses TRBV28 and TRBJ2-2; D uncertain. CDR3 size: 16 residues. Trimming stripped 3 bases from V and 0 bases from J, with 11 bases between. CDR1 is MDHEN and CDR2 is SYDVKM in the germline V gene. The CDR3 sequence: CASSLLKPTNTGELFF. The CDR3 bases are TGTGCCAGCAGTTTGCTCAAACCAACGAACACCGGGGAGCTGTTTTTT.

The J gene is TRBJ1-5, the V gene TRBV2, with D uncertain. This CDR3 comprises 13 residues. From germline, CDR1 is SNHLY and CDR2 FYNNEI. Trimming took off 1 base at V and 6 bases at J, with 7 bases between the two ends. CDR3: CASSEGPVQPQHF. DNA for the CDR3: TGTGCCAGCAGTGAAGGTCCCGTTCAGCCCCAGCATTTT.

The rearrangement joins TRBV7-4 to TRBJ1-6; D possibly corresponds to TRBD1 (5 bases). V lost 5 bases and J lost 2, with 19 bases in between. This CDR3 contains 18 residues. Germline V gene sequence: CDR1 SGHVT, CDR2 SQSDAQ. CDR3 nucleotide sequence: TGTGCCAGCAGCCCCGAAGGCCTCGAGGGGCCCTATAATTCACCCCTCCACTTT. Protein sequence: CASSPEGLEGPYNSPLHF.

The table lists this clone with a count of one. This rearrangement joins TRBV19 to TRBJ2-2; tentative D call: TRBD1 (5 bases). The CDR3 extends over 14 amino acids. Between the trimmed V and J ends, which lost 6 bases and 3 bases, there was a span of 11 bases. Germline values: CDR1 LNHDA, CDR2 SQIVND (reference sequence). CDR3 protein: CASRTDGYTGELFF. CDR3 nucleotide sequence: TGTGCCAGTAGGACAGACGGATACACCGGGGAGCTGTTTTTT.

The chain links TRBV11-3 to TRBJ1-2, with 7 bases fitting TRBD1. The CDR3 has 13 amino acids. V gave up 4 bases and J gave up 1 base; unmatched junction bases: 0. Germline V gene sequence: CDR1 SGHNT, CDR2 YENEEA. This chain's CDR3 is CASSWDSNYGYTF. In DNA form, the CDR3 reads TGTGCCAGCAGCTGGGACAGTAACTATGGCTACACCTTC.

The J gene is TRBJ2-7, the V gene TRBV28; a weak D match, TRBD2 (5 bases). The CDR3 consists of 12 residues. Germline-derived CDR1 and CDR2 are MDHEN and SYDVKM. Trimming cost V 6 bases and J 2 bases, with 8 bases left between them. CDR3 nucleotides: TGTGCCAGCAGGACTACAGCCTACGAGCAGTACTTC. This translates into CASRTTAYEQYF.

This clone was seen a single time. The rearrangement links TRBV27 to TRBJ1-1; no clear D. The CDR3 has 15 amino acids. Germline loops: CDR1 MNHEY, CDR2 SMNVEV (reference sequence). V was pared by 6 bases and J by 0 bases, with 14 bases between. CDR3 nucleotide sequence: TGTGCCAGCAGCGCATCGTTTCCCATGAACACTGAAGCTTTCTTT. Residues: CASSASFPMNTEAFF.

V is TRBV7-2 and J is TRBJ2-7, with D maybe TRBD1 (5 bases). From germline, CDR1 is SGHTA and CDR2 FQGNSA. This CDR3 is built from 15 residues. V was pared by 5 bases and J by 0 bases, with 14 bases between. The CDR3 loop is CASSLQYGASYEQYF. The CDR3 nucleotides read TGTGCCAGCAGCCTCCAGTATGGGGCCTCCTACGAGCAGTACTTC.

V and J are TRBV19 and TRBJ1-4; weak D call: TRBD1 (5 bases). Germline CDR1 reads LNHDA; CDR2 reads SQIVND (reference sequence). V gave up 4 bases and J gave up 6 bases, with 12 bases separating them. This CDR3 is 14 amino acids long. The CDR3 DNA reads TGTGCCAGTAGTAATCGACAGACGGATGAAAAACTGTTTTTT. As protein: CASSNRQTDEKLFF.

This sequence joins TRBV6-1 and TRBJ2-5; possible D gene TRBD1, 6 bases. V lost 3 bases and J lost 1, with 12 bases in between. The CDR3 length is 15 residues. Per the germline V gene, CDR1 is MNHNS and CDR2 is SASEGT. CDR3 bases: TGTGCCAGCAGTGAGGGGGCTGGTCCCCAAGAGACCCAGTACTTC. Protein sequence: CASSEGAGPQETQYF.

The chain recombines TRBV7-6 with TRBJ2-7, with 7 bases matching TRBD2. Germline-derived CDR1 and CDR2 are SGHVS and FNYEAQ. J was trimmed by 1 base and V by 5 bases; bases with no gene match: 5. This CDR3 has 14 amino acids. CDR3 DNA sequence: TGTGCCAGCAGCCCTAGCGGAGCTTCCTACGAGCAGTACTTC. As protein: CASSPSGASYEQYF.

This chain connects TRBV4-1 to TRBJ1-2, with TRBD1 identical over 9 bases. The germline gives CDR1 MGHRA, CDR2 YSYEKL. With V trimmed by 5 bases and J by 7 bases, 11 bases remained unmatched. This CDR3 comprises 15 residues. The CDR3 region is CASSSQGQGGLGYTF. The CDR3 bases are TGCGCCAGCAGCTCACAGGGACAGGGTGGTCTTGGCTACACCTTC.

The rearrangement links TRBV11-2 to TRBJ1-1; unclear D gene. The CDR3 length is 14 residues. V shed 1 base and J shed 0 bases, with 6 bases lying between them. Germline-derived CDR1 and CDR2 are SGHAT and FQNNGV. CDR3 sequence (DNA): TGTGCCAGCAGCTTAGTCCCCATGAACACTGAAGCTTTCTTT. The encoded protein is CASSLVPMNTEAFF.

The rearrangement uses TRBV6-5 and TRBJ1-2; no firm D call. V was cut by 7 bases and J by 0 bases, with 12 bases left in between. Per the germline V gene, CDR1 is MNHEY and CDR2 is SVGAGI. This CDR3 region has 14 residues. CDR3 bases: TGTGCCAGCAACGGACGCCAGGCTAACTATGGCTACACCTTC. It is translated as CASNGRQANYGYTF.

V gene TRBV7-9 combines with J gene TRBJ2-3; unclear D gene. With 4 bases removed from V and 6 bases from J, the gap between germline ends came to 8 bases. The CDR3 contains 12 residues. Germline loops: CDR1 SEHNR, CDR2 FQNEAQ (reference sequence). The CDR3 DNA sequence: TGTGCCAGCAGCTCTCATAAGGATACGCAGTATTTT. The encoded protein is CASSSHKDTQYF. Full variable domain (rest looked up from reference TRBV7-9 and TRBJ2-3): DTGVSQNPRHKITKRGQNVTFRCDPISEHNRLYWYRQTLGQGPEFLTYFQNEAQLEKSRLLSDRFSAERPKGSFSTLEIQRTEQGDSAMYLCASSSHKDTQYFGPGTRLTVL.

The chain is built from TRBV27 and TRBJ2-7; D is unresolved. The CDR3 spans 13 residues. Germline lookup yields CDR1 MNHEY and CDR2 SMNVEV (reference sequence). The V and J ends lost 2 bases and 3 bases respectively, with 8 bases between them. The CDR3 DNA is TGTGCCAGCAGTTTAGGCCACTTCTACGAGCAGTACTTC. This sequence encodes CASSLGHFYEQYF.

The rearrangement links TRBV6-4 to TRBJ2-1, with a tentative D call TRBD2 (5 bases). The CDR3 extends over 16 amino acids. Trimming removed 3 bases from V and 0 bases from J, with 12 bases in between. Germline assignment: CDR1 MRHNA and CDR2 SNTAGT. In DNA form, the CDR3 reads TGTGCCAGCAGTGATATCGCTAGCCTCTCCTACAATGAGCAGTTCTTC. Translated, it gives CASSDIASLSYNEQFF.